This T cell receptor (beta chain) was documented in a study of vaccination and CD4 T cells after COVID-19 (dated by TCRdb to between 2021 and 2024). Turning to the overall study: Convalescent patients had a positive SARS-CoV-2 result on nasal swab PCR, and of these patients, fewer than ten had mild disease and one had severe disease. The convalescent cohort comprised six males and four females, including two Hispanic individuals, seven Caucasians, two Asians and one multiracial person. Each participant got two doses of either the Pfizer-BioNTech BNT162b2 vaccine (n=8) or the Moderna mRNA-1273 vaccine (n=2). Post-COVID blood samples were collected from convalescent patients a median of about 92 days after diagnosis, with a range of about 30 to 161 days. Post-vaccine blood samples were obtained a median of approximately 74 days after the second vaccine dose, with a range of roughly 12 to 250 days. The cultures were stimulated with overlapping spike peptide pools from SARS-CoV-2 and from the common cold coronaviruses HCoV-NL63, HCoV-OC43 and HCoV-229E. Control cultures used a CEFX viral epitope pool as positive control, an HIV-1 Nef peptide pool as negative control, or no peptide. The spike-specific CD4+ TCR repertoire was compared before and after mRNA vaccination in approximately 9 COVID-19 convalescent patients and several infection-naive healthy vaccine recipients.

The library was prepared using PCR. DNA from cultured CD4+ T cells underwent TCR sequencing with the Oncomine TCR Beta short-read assay at the Johns Hopkins FTIC core. Genomic DNA was extracted from the cultured CD4+ T cells with the QIAamp micro DNA kit. Oncomine TCR Beta libraries made from cultured CD4+ T cells were pooled using unique dual indexes and sequenced on an Illumina iSeq 100. The original pipeline was this. Non-productive sequences were removed, and CDR3s not starting with C, not ending with F or W, or shorter than 7 amino acids were discarded. The MANAFEST web application was used to identify antigen-specific clonotypes by comparing peptide-stimulated wells against reference wells and other culture wells. For a clone to be called positive, the clone needed an FDR below 0.05, an odds ratio above 5, and a productive frequency above 0.1% in at least two of three replicate wells. A clonotype counted as cross-reactive if it showed significant expansion both in the SARS-CoV-2 spike wells and in at least one common cold coronavirus spike condition. Using R version 3.6.1, CDR3 homology was evaluated through Levenshtein distances (stringdist) along with unrooted phylogenetic trees (ape). TCRdb reprocessed the public reads (quality trimming at Q25 with fastp, clone calling with MiXCR) and kept in-frame beta chains. Each record represents a unique CDR3 protein, reported with the most common genes and DNA among its rows. V and J calls and clone size were set by TCRdb, not the authors. This sample is represented by roughly 13,000 distinct CDR3 sequences; roughly 60% of them were singletons. Roughly 11% of the sample lies in the top ten.

In regard to this clonotype: Its target antigen remains unknown. No base quality values were provided; no much bigger clone lies one nucleotide off.

On the study overall, not on this receptor specifically: The median count of SARS-CoV-2-reactive clonotypes went up from 20 to 25 after infection to a few dozen after vaccination, although the change was not significant. Among convalescent patients, a median about 86% of the SARS-CoV-2-reactive clones seen after vaccination appeared only after vaccination, which suggests priming specific to the vaccine. Relatively few convalescent patients were included in the study, and early timepoints after natural infection were not analyzed. Of the vaccine-specific clones in convalescent patients, 304 of 307, or nearly all, reacted only to SARS-CoV-2 spike and did not cross-react with common cold coronaviruses.

Including the terminal cysteine and phenylalanine, the CDR3 comprises 15 residues. Kept here is only the CDR3 DNA, which spans 45 bases and is read in frame from base 1. After removal of 5 bases from V and 4 bases from J, the junction retains 7 bases not matched to a gene. CDR1 and CDR2 are drawn from the germline V gene: SGHVS, FNYEAQ. In light of the paper, this sample's treatment or condition label describes: roughly 11-day PBMC culture with coronavirus spike peptide pools or control peptides (ViraFEST assay). The ViraFEST assay, used in the study, expanded antigen-specific T cells with peptide pools and then identified the expanded clonotypes through TCR sequencing. Positive SARS-CoV-2 PCR tests in the convalescent patients dated from March to December 2020, before Alpha, Beta and Delta variants emerged in the United States. Each well held two million PBMCs cultured with roughly 10 ug/ml peptide pools in IMDM containing around 5% human AB serum and 7.5 to 10 IU/ml IL-2. Half of the culture medium was replaced with fresh IL-2-containing medium on days 3 and 7. After more than 8 days of culture, CD4+ T cells were isolated by negative selection using the EasySep CD4+ T cell isolation kit. Ficoll-Paque Plus gradient centrifugation was used to isolate PBMCs from whole blood, and the isolated PBMCs were then either used fresh or cryopreserved at -140C. Triplicate wells were generally used for each culture condition.

The sequenced sample consisted of CD4+ T cells from blood, cultured in vitro. This receptor was taken from a human donor who had recovered from COVID-19. This chain is built from TRBV7-6 and TRBJ2-1; TRBD2 lines up with 8 middle nucleotides. In nucleotide form, the sequence is TGTGCCAGCAGCGTAGGACCGGGGGGGTACAATGAGCAGTTCTTC. Its protein is CASSVGPGGYNEQFF.